This T cell receptor beta chain was sequenced during a study of OX40 agonist ivuxolimab in advanced cancers. Overall study: The study reported partial responses in three patients: one hepatocellular carcinoma, two cutaneous melanoma.

This clone was seen just once. The length of the CDR3 is 16 residues. The V gene's germline CDR1 is SGHDT and CDR2 YYEEEE. Trimming cost V 0 bases and J 0 bases, with 12 bases left between them. With autoimmune disease history or systemic immunosuppression, patients were excluded. Assay: immunoSEQ multiplex PCR; the TCRdb copy retains only in-frame clones and omits some. The data show about 71,000 clones, with over 90% seen just once and 15% to 18% held by the top ten. This chain connects TRBV5-6 to TRBJ1-1; D call uncertain. The origin of this receptor is an adult with an advanced solid tumor such as melanoma, head and neck, liver or kidney cancer. The input for sequencing was CD4+ or CD8+ T cells sorted from blood, taken in a trial of the OX40 agonist ivuxolimab. The CDR3 bases are TGTGCCAGCAGCTTGGCGCCGAGAAAAATGAACACTGAAGCTTTCTTT. It codes for CASSLAPRKMNTEAFF.